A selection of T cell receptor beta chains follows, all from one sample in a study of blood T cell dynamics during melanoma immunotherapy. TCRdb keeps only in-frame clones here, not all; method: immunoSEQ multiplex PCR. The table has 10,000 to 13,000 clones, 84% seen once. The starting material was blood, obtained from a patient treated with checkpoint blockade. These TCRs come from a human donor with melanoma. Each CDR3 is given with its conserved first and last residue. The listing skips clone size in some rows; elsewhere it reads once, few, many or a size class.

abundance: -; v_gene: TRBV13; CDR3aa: CASSPTYSYNEQFF
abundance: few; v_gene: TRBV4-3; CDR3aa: CASSQDGQTEAFF
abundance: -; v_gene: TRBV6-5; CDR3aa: CASSYLGHFSYEQYF
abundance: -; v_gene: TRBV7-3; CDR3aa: CASSLTPRGSRGYTF
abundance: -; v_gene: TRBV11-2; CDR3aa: CASSQRRGGTDTQYF
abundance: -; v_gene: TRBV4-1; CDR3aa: CASSQEGRRVRDTQYF
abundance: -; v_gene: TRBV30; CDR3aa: CAWSPEGVYGYTF
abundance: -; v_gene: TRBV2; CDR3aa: CASPRGELNNEQFF
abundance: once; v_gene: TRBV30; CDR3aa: CAWTDRGNSPLHF
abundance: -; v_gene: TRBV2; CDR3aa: CASSEVGQGVNGYTF
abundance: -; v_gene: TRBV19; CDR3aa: CASSPGRDTPPQHF
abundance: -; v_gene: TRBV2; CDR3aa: CASSEALVAGIQETQYF
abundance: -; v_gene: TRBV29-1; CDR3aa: CSAGGRNTIYF
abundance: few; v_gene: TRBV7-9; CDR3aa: CASSLADRGRYGYTF
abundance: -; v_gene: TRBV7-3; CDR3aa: CASSLGTSGLDTQYF
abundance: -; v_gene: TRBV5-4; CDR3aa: CASSFLLVMPEYNEQFF
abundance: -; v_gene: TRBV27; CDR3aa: CASGLNRRANEKLFF
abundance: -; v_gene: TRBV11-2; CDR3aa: CASSGIRDTQNYGYTF
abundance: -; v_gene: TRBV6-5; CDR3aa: CASRTWTGSTEAFF
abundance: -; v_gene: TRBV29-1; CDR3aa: CSGGAAYEQYF
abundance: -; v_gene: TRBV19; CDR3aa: CASSRGTGTVQETQYF
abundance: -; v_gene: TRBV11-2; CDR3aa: CASSPNEIETQYF
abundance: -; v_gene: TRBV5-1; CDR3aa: CASSSTSDRAYPIFNYGYTF
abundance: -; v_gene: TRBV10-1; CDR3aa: CASSGYRSTDTQYF
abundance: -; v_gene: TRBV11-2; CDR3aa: CASSTGFYEQYF
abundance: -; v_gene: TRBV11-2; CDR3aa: CASSATGNTGELFF
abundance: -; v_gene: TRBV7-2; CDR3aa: CASSRGGPYNEQFF
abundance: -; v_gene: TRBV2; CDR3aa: CASSERRQGLGPTEAFF
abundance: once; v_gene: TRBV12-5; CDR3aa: CASGSGTGWEQYF
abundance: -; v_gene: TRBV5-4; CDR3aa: CASSFLTDEQFF
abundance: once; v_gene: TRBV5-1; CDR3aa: CASSLRPQTGLAETQYF
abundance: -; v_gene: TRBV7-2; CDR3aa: CASSLLWVNYEQYF
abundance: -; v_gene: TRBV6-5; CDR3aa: CASSPQGAGNTIYF
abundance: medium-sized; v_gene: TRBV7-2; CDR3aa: CASSWDRGGGGELFF
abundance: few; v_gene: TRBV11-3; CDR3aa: CASSLRSGGAGNEQFF
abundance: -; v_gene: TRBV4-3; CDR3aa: CASSQVEGGNYGYTF
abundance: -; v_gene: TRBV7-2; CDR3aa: CASSRTGTQRYEQYF
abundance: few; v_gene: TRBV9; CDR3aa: CASSPQPLAKGNNEQFF
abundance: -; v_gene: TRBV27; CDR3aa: CASSLRTSGAYGELFF
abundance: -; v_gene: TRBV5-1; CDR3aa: CASSLGGRVGHSPLHF
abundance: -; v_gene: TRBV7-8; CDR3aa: CASSPGGDGSPLHF
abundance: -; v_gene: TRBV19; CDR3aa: CASTVPGGYTGELFF
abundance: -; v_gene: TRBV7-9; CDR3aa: CASSFAGTQGNTGELFF
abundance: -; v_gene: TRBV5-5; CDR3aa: CASSFLEPNYGYTF
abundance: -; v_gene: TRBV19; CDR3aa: CASSIVTDSNQPQHF
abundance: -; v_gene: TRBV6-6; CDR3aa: CASSYSASTDTQYF
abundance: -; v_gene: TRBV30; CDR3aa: CAWSPPGVGQPQHF
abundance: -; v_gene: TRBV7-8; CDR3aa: CASSDLGTFDQPQHF
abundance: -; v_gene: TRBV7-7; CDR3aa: CASSLTSGGGEQYF
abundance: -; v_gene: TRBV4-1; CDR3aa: CASSQGGLSEAFF
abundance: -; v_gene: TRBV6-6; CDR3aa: CASSYRVETQYF